This T cell receptor (beta chain) comes out of a study of shared clonotypes between healthy human individuals. Healthy and HIV-negative, the adult donors had no recent acute infections or vaccinations. An assay was performed, and its level was deep. Some clones are missing from TCRdb's copy, which holds only in-frame ones; the method was immunoSEQ multiplex PCR. The sample comprises around 990,000 clones, approximately 80% of which are singletons, and roughly 0.82% rests with the top ten. Concerning this clone: What it binds is unknown.

The study's findings and limits: Investigators expected sequencing depth to affect clonotype sharing among donors.

What was sequenced was memory CD4+ T cells from PBMCs. Documented subset: CD45RA-negative fraction. The receptor was derived from a man younger than 30 in good health. Some clones in this sample may be carry-over from other donors' samples.

The CDR3 loop is CASTLGIQETQYF. The CDR3 DNA reads TGCGCCAGCACCTTAGGGATCCAAGAGACCCAGTACTTC. This sequence joins TRBV5-1 and TRBJ2-5; D gene uncertain. Germline values: CDR1 SGHRS, CDR2 YFSETQ. The CDR3 is made up of 13 amino acids. With 6 bases removed from V and 1 base from J, the gap between germline ends came to 10 bases.